This is a list of T cell receptor beta chains from one sample in a study of T cells in Graves' hyperthyroidism and ophthalmopathy. TCRdb analysed the multiplex PCR reads with MiXCR anew, one entry per CDR3 protein. The sample records hundreds of thousands of distinct CDR3 sequences, roughly 17% being singletons. Sequenced sample: blood. Every receptor here comes from a woman aged 18-30 years with Graves' ophthalmopathy. The CDR3 runs from the conserved cysteine through the conserved F or W. A D gene is named only where the DNA matches it firmly. A clone size is listed for some rows: how often the clone was seen (once, few, many), or a class if it is expanded.

clone_size: many
j_call: TRBJ1-2
v_call: TRBV20-1
d_call: NA
cdr3_length: 12
cdr3_nt: TGCAGTGCTAGCCCAGCTAACTATGGCTACACCTTC
cdr3_aa: CSASPANYGYTF

clone_size: many
j_call: TRBJ2-1
v_call: TRBV19
d_call: NA
cdr3_length: 15
cdr3_nt: TGTGCCAGTAGTCAGCCCGGGACTGTTTACAATGAGCAGTTCTTC
cdr3_aa: CASSQPGTVYNEQFF

clone_size: many
j_call: TRBJ2-1
v_call: TRBV2
d_call: NA
cdr3_length: 17
cdr3_nt: TGTGCCAGCAGTGAAGCGCTTCTGGGAGTTTGGCTAAATGAGCAGTTCTTC
cdr3_aa: CASSEALLGVWLNEQFF

clone_size: NA
j_call: TRBJ2-1
v_call: TRBV24-1
d_call: TRBD2
cdr3_length: 17
cdr3_nt: TGTGCCACCAGTGATCGAGGACTAGCGGGAGGGATTTATGAGCAGTTCTTC
cdr3_aa: CATSDRGLAGGIYEQFF

clone_size: many
j_call: TRBJ2-2
v_call: TRBV5-1
d_call: NA
cdr3_length: 16
cdr3_nt: TGCGCCAGCAGCCCCGGACAGCGGCCGAACACCGGGGAGCTGTTTTTT
cdr3_aa: CASSPGQRPNTGELFF

clone_size: many
j_call: TRBJ1-2
v_call: TRBV20-1
d_call: NA
cdr3_length: 14
cdr3_nt: TGCAGTGCTATTAATGGGGCAGGAAGTCTTGGCTACACCTTC
cdr3_aa: CSAINGAGSLGYTF

clone_size: many
j_call: TRBJ1-6
v_call: TRBV6-2/TRBV6-3
d_call: NA
cdr3_length: 16
cdr3_nt: TGTGCCAGCAGTTACTCTTCAGGGTGGAATAATTCACCCCTCCACTTT
cdr3_aa: CASSYSSGWNNSPLHF

clone_size: many
j_call: TRBJ1-2
v_call: TRBV3-1
d_call: NA
cdr3_length: 13
cdr3_nt: TGTGCCAGCAGCCAAGGGGCCAGGGCCCTCTACACCTTC
cdr3_aa: CASSQGARALYTF

clone_size: many
j_call: TRBJ2-1
v_call: TRBV24-1
d_call: TRBD1
cdr3_length: 15
cdr3_nt: TGTGCCACCCTTGCCGGGACAGGGGAATACAATGAGCAGTTCTTC
cdr3_aa: CATLAGTGEYNEQFF

clone_size: many
j_call: TRBJ1-2
v_call: TRBV20-1
d_call: NA
cdr3_length: 17
cdr3_nt: TGCAGTGCTAGAGACCTCCTGGCGGGGGTCAACGGGAATGGCTACACCTTC
cdr3_aa: CSARDLLAGVNGNGYTF

clone_size: many
j_call: TRBJ2-7
v_call: TRBV5-6
d_call: NA
cdr3_length: 13
cdr3_nt: TGTGCCAGCAGCTTGTCCAGGGCCCACGAGCAGTACTTC
cdr3_aa: CASSLSRAHEQYF

clone_size: many
j_call: TRBJ2-5
v_call: TRBV20-1
d_call: NA
cdr3_length: 16
cdr3_nt: TGCAGTGCTAGCACCAGCATGGGACTCCTCCAAGAGACCCAGTACTTC
cdr3_aa: CSASTSMGLLQETQYF

clone_size: many
j_call: TRBJ2-7
v_call: TRBV20-1
d_call: NA
cdr3_length: 11
cdr3_nt: TGCAGTGCTAGACGAGCTTACGAGCAGTACTTC
cdr3_aa: CSARRAYEQYF

clone_size: many
j_call: TRBJ2-1
v_call: TRBV27
d_call: TRBD2
cdr3_length: 15
cdr3_nt: TGTGCCAGCAGTCCGCTAGCGGGGTTAGACAATGAGCAGTTCTTC
cdr3_aa: CASSPLAGLDNEQFF

clone_size: NA
j_call: TRBJ2-4
v_call: TRBV19
d_call: NA
cdr3_length: 16
cdr3_nt: TGTGCCAGTAGTATAGATCTAGGGTCCAGACAAAACATTCAGTACTTC
cdr3_aa: CASSIDLGSRQNIQYF

clone_size: many
j_call: TRBJ1-4
v_call: TRBV5-1
d_call: NA
cdr3_length: 16
cdr3_nt: TGCGCCAGCAGCTGGATGGGCGGTGCAACTAATGAAAAACTGTTTTTT
cdr3_aa: CASSWMGGATNEKLFF

clone_size: many
j_call: TRBJ2-6
v_call: TRBV9
d_call: NA
cdr3_length: 15
cdr3_nt: TGTGCCAGCAGCCCGTCTGGAGGGTGGGCCAACGTCCTGACTTTC
cdr3_aa: CASSPSGGWANVLTF

clone_size: many
j_call: TRBJ2-5
v_call: TRBV6-5
d_call: TRBD2
cdr3_length: 15
cdr3_nt: TGTGCCAGCAGTTACTCTCCAGCGGGGGAAGAGACCCAGTACTTC
cdr3_aa: CASSYSPAGEETQYF

clone_size: many
j_call: TRBJ2-5
v_call: TRBV7-2
d_call: TRBD2
cdr3_length: 15
cdr3_nt: TGTGCCAGCAGCAGATCGGGACTAGGACAAGAGACCCAGTACTTC
cdr3_aa: CASSRSGLGQETQYF

clone_size: many
j_call: TRBJ2-1
v_call: TRBV20-1
d_call: TRBD2
cdr3_length: 13
cdr3_nt: TGCAGTGCCCGAAGGAGGGGAGGGTATGAGCAGTTCTTC
cdr3_aa: CSARRRGGYEQFF

clone_size: many
j_call: TRBJ2-1
v_call: TRBV28
d_call: TRBD2
cdr3_length: 15
cdr3_nt: TGTGCCAGCAGTTTCTGGCTAGCGGCTTACAATGAGCAGTTCTTC
cdr3_aa: CASSFWLAAYNEQFF

clone_size: many
j_call: TRBJ2-1
v_call: TRBV7-9
d_call: NA
cdr3_length: 12
cdr3_nt: TGTGCCAGCAGCCTACCGGGAAATGAGCAGTTCTTC
cdr3_aa: CASSLPGNEQFF

clone_size: NA
j_call: TRBJ2-2
v_call: TRBV20-1
d_call: TRBD1
cdr3_length: 15
cdr3_nt: TGCAGTGCTACCCGACAGGGGGCGAACACCGGGGAGCTGTTTTTT
cdr3_aa: CSATRQGANTGELFF

clone_size: many
j_call: TRBJ1-1
v_call: TRBV2
d_call: NA
cdr3_length: 15
cdr3_nt: TGTGCCAGCAGTGAATTTGGCTACGTGAACACTGAAGCTTTCTTT
cdr3_aa: CASSEFGYVNTEAFF

clone_size: many
j_call: TRBJ2-7
v_call: TRBV7-9
d_call: NA
cdr3_length: 13
cdr3_nt: TGTGCCAGCAGCTGGGGGACCTACTACGAGCAGTACTTC
cdr3_aa: CASSWGTYYEQYF

clone_size: many
j_call: TRBJ1-2
v_call: TRBV5-1
d_call: NA
cdr3_length: 13
cdr3_nt: TGCGCCAGCAGGCCCCAGGCTGGGGATGGCTACACCTTC
cdr3_aa: CASRPQAGDGYTF

clone_size: many
j_call: TRBJ2-7
v_call: TRBV7-9
d_call: TRBD2
cdr3_length: 14
cdr3_nt: TGTGCCAGCAGCTTACTGGGAGGGCCAGGAGAGCAGTACTTC
cdr3_aa: CASSLLGGPGEQYF

clone_size: many
j_call: TRBJ2-7
v_call: TRBV11-2
d_call: NA
cdr3_length: 17
cdr3_nt: TGTGCCAGCAGCTTAGATCGGGAGCGATTGGAAAGAGGCGAGCAGTACTTC
cdr3_aa: CASSLDRERLERGEQYF

clone_size: many
j_call: TRBJ2-7
v_call: TRBV13
d_call: NA
cdr3_length: 14
cdr3_nt: TGTGCCAGCAGCCCGGGTCTGGGGTCCTACGAGCAGTACTTC
cdr3_aa: CASSPGLGSYEQYF

clone_size: many
j_call: TRBJ2-1
v_call: TRBV29-1
d_call: NA
cdr3_length: 17
cdr3_nt: TGCAGCGTTGAAGACGGAAACTGGGGCAACTCCTACAATGAGCAGTTCTTC
cdr3_aa: CSVEDGNWGNSYNEQFF

clone_size: NA
j_call: TRBJ2-7
v_call: TRBV28
d_call: TRBD2
cdr3_length: 18
cdr3_nt: TGTGCCAGCAACCCAACGGTGAGGACTAGCGGGTCCTACAATGAGCAGTACTTC
cdr3_aa: CASNPTVRTSGSYNEQYF

clone_size: many
j_call: TRBJ1-2
v_call: TRBV28
d_call: NA
cdr3_length: 16
cdr3_nt: TGTGCCAGCAGTCCCCCCGCCTCGCGGGGCAACTATGGCTACACCTTC
cdr3_aa: CASSPPASRGNYGYTF

clone_size: few
j_call: TRBJ1-5
v_call: TRBV20-1
d_call: NA
cdr3_length: 14
cdr3_nt: TGCAGTGCTAGCTACGGGAGTGGAAATCAGCCCCAGCATTTT
cdr3_aa: CSASYGSGNQPQHF

clone_size: many
j_call: TRBJ2-1
v_call: TRBV12-3/TRBV12-4
d_call: NA
cdr3_length: 14
cdr3_nt: TGTGCCAGCAGTTTAGTTACTAGTTCCAGTGAGCAGTTCTTC
cdr3_aa: CASSLVTSSSEQFF

clone_size: many
j_call: TRBJ2-7
v_call: TRBV5-5
d_call: TRBD2
cdr3_length: 15
cdr3_nt: TGTGCCAGCAGCAAAACTAGCGGGAGTTCCTACGAGCAGTACTTC
cdr3_aa: CASSKTSGSSYEQYF

clone_size: many
j_call: TRBJ2-3
v_call: TRBV20-1
d_call: TRBD2
cdr3_length: 15
cdr3_nt: TGCAGTGCTAGCCGGACTAGCGGGAGCACAGATACGCAGTATTTT
cdr3_aa: CSASRTSGSTDTQYF

clone_size: NA
j_call: TRBJ1-4
v_call: TRBV19
d_call: NA
cdr3_length: 16
cdr3_nt: TGTGCCAGTAGTATTGGCTACGACAGATTTAATGAAAAACTGTTTTTT
cdr3_aa: CASSIGYDRFNEKLFF

clone_size: many
j_call: TRBJ2-3
v_call: TRBV3-1
d_call: NA
cdr3_length: 16
cdr3_nt: TGTGCCAGCAGCCCCATAGAGGGGTCCGGCACAGATACGCAGTATTTT
cdr3_aa: CASSPIEGSGTDTQYF

clone_size: many
j_call: TRBJ1-2
v_call: TRBV5-1
d_call: NA
cdr3_length: 15
cdr3_nt: TGCGCCAGCAGCCCGGTGGGAGGTGGGAACTATGGCTACACCTTC
cdr3_aa: CASSPVGGGNYGYTF

clone_size: many
j_call: TRBJ1-1
v_call: TRBV18
d_call: NA
cdr3_length: 13
cdr3_nt: TGTGCCAGCTCACCAGTGATGAACACTGAAGCTTTCTTT
cdr3_aa: CASSPVMNTEAFF

clone_size: NA
j_call: TRBJ2-7
v_call: TRBV29-1
d_call: NA
cdr3_length: 10
cdr3_nt: TGCAGCGTTAATCTCCACGAGCAGTACTTC
cdr3_aa: CSVNLHEQYF

clone_size: many
j_call: TRBJ2-1
v_call: TRBV3-1
d_call: NA
cdr3_length: 16
cdr3_nt: TGTGCCAGCAGCCAAGATGGGGGGCCCTCCTACAATGAGCAGTTCTTC
cdr3_aa: CASSQDGGPSYNEQFF

clone_size: many
j_call: TRBJ2-7
v_call: TRBV10-3
d_call: NA
cdr3_length: 13
cdr3_nt: TGTGCCATCAGTGAGTCCACAGCTTACGAGCAGTACTTC
cdr3_aa: CAISESTAYEQYF

clone_size: many
j_call: TRBJ2-5
v_call: TRBV6-2/TRBV6-3
d_call: NA
cdr3_length: 14
cdr3_nt: TGTGCCAGCAGTTATCAGGGACTGTGGGAGACCCAGTACTTC
cdr3_aa: CASSYQGLWETQYF

clone_size: many
j_call: TRBJ1-5
v_call: TRBV19
d_call: NA
cdr3_length: 13
cdr3_nt: TGTGCCAGTAGTATAGAAGGGAACCAGCCCCAGCATTTT
cdr3_aa: CASSIEGNQPQHF

clone_size: many
j_call: TRBJ2-1
v_call: TRBV9
d_call: NA
cdr3_length: 15
cdr3_nt: TGTGCCAGCAGCGTAGAAGGTCGCTCCTACAATGAGCAGTTCTTC
cdr3_aa: CASSVEGRSYNEQFF

clone_size: many
j_call: TRBJ2-1
v_call: TRBV28
d_call: TRBD2
cdr3_length: 18
cdr3_nt: TGTGCCAGCAGGGATCTAGCGGGAGGGTTCGGCTCCTACAATGAGCAGTTCTTC
cdr3_aa: CASRDLAGGFGSYNEQFF

clone_size: NA
j_call: TRBJ1-1
v_call: TRBV27
d_call: NA
cdr3_length: 13
cdr3_nt: TGTGCCAGCAGAGCCCTAGGAAACACTGAAGCTTTCTTT
cdr3_aa: CASRALGNTEAFF